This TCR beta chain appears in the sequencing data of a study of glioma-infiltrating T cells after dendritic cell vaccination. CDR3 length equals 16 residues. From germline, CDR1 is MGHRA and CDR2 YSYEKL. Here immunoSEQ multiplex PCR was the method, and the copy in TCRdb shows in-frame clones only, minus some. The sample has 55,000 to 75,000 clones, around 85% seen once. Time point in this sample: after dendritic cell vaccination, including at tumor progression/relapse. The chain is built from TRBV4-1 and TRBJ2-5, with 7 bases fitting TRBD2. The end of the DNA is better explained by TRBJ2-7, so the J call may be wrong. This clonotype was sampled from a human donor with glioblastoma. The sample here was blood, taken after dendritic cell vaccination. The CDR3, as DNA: TGCGCCAGCAGCCAAGGAATCGGGGGGAGGCTCTTCGAGCAGTACTTC. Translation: CASSQGIGGRLFEQYF.